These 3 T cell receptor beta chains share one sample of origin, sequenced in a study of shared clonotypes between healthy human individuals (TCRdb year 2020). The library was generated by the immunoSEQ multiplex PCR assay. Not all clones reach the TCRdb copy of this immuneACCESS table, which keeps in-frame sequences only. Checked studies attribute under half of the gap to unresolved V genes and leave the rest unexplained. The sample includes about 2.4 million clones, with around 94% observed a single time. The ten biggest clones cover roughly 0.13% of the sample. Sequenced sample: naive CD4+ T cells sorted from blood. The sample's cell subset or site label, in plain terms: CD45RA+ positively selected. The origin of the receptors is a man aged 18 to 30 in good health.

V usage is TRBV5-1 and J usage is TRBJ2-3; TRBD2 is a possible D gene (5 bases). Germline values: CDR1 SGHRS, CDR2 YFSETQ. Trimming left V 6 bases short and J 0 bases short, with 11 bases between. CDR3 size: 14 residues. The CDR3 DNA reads TGCGCCAGCATAAGCGGAACTAGCACAGATACGCAGTATTTT. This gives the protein CASISGTSTDTQYF.

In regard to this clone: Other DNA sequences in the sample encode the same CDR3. The CDR3 DNA reads TGCGCCAGCAGCTTGGCCGGACAGGGACCCTACGAGCAGTACTTC. It specifies CASSLAGQGPYEQYF. This chain uses TRBV5-1 with TRBJ2-7; TRBD1 matches 8 bases. Per germline, CDR1 SGHRS and CDR2 YFSETQ. This CDR3 has 15 amino acids. With V trimmed by 0 bases and J by 2 bases, 4 bases remained unmatched.

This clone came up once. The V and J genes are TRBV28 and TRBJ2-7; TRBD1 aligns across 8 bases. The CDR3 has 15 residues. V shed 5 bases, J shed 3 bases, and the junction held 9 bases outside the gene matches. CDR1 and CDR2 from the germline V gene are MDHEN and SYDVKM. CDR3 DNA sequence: TGTGCCAGCAGTCCGGGACAGGCCGGGGTCTACGAGCAGTACTTC. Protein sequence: CASSPGQAGVYEQYF.